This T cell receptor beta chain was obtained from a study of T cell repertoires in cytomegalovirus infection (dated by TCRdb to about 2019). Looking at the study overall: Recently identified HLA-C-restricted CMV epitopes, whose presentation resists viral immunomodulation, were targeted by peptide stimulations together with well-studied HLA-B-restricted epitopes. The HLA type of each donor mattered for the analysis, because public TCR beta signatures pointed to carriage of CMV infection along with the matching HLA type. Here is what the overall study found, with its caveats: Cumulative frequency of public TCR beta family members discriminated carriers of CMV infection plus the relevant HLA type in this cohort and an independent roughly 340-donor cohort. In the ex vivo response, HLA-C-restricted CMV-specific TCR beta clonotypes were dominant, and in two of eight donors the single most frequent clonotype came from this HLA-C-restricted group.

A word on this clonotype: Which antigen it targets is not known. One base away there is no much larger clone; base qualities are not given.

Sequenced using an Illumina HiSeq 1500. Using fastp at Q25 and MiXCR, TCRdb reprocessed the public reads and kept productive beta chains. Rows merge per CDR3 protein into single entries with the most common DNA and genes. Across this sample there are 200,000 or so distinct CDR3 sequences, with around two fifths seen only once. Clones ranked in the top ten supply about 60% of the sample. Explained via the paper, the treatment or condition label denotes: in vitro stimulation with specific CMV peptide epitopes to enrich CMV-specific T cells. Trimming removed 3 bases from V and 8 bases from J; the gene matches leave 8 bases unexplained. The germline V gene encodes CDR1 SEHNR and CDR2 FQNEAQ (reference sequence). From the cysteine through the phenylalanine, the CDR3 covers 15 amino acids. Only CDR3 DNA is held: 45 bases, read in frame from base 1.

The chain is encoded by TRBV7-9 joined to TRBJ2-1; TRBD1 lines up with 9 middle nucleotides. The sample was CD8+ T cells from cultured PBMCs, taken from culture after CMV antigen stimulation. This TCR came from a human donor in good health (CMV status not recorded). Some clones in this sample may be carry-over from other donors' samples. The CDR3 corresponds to CASSFTGGASYEQFF. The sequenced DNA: TGTGCCAGCAGCTTTACAGGGGGCGCGTCTTATGAGCAGTTCTTC.